This T cell receptor (beta chain) was observed in a study of shared clonotypes between healthy human individuals. Trimming took 3 bases from V and 5 from J; bases not matched to a gene: 7. The CDR3 has 16 amino acids. Germline V gene sequence: CDR1 SGHDT, CDR2 YYEEEE. Findings of the study overall: In having few donors, the study represented limited genetic and exposure-history diversity.

Assay: immunoSEQ multiplex PCR; the TCRdb copy retains only in-frame clones and omits some. The sample carries about 2.3 million clones, 85% to 95% recorded once. Healthy adults negative for HIV, lacking recent acute infections or vaccinations, served as donors. Turning to this clone: Its antigen is unknown.

This clonotype was sampled from a man younger than 35 in good health. Some clones in this sample may be carry-over from other donors' samples. Specimen: naive CD4+ T cells from PBMCs. Subset defined: CD45RA+ positively selected. V usage is TRBV5-6 and J usage is TRBJ2-1; 11 bases agree with TRBD2. CDR3 amino acids: CASSSSGRFLNNEQFF. CDR3 nucleotides: TGTGCCAGCAGCTCTAGCGGGAGGTTCTTGAACAATGAGCAGTTCTTC.